This T cell receptor beta chain stems from a study of response to subunit inactivated influenza vaccine. This clonotype was recorded a few times. Its antigen is unknown. Trimming left V 2 bases short and J 3 bases short, with 15 bases between. CDR3 length equals 16 residues. The V gene's germline CDR1 is SEHNR and CDR2 FQNEAQ (reference sequence). TCRdb ran MiXCR on the RT-PCR reads and lists one entry per CDR3 protein. The table has 650,000 to 800,000 distinct CDR3 sequences, 15% to 20% seen once. Study-wide findings and caveats: Authors suggested seasonal influenza vaccinations each recruit few new T cells.

The receptor's source is a man aged 50-60 years who received an inactivated influenza vaccine. The chain is built from TRBV7-9 and TRBJ2-3; perhaps TRBD2 as D (7 bases). The source was PBMCs from blood, collected about 5 days after vaccination. CDR3 bases: TGTGCCAGCAGCTTATGGGGCGGGGGCGAAACAGATACGCAGTATTTT. It is translated as CASSLWGGGETDTQYF.